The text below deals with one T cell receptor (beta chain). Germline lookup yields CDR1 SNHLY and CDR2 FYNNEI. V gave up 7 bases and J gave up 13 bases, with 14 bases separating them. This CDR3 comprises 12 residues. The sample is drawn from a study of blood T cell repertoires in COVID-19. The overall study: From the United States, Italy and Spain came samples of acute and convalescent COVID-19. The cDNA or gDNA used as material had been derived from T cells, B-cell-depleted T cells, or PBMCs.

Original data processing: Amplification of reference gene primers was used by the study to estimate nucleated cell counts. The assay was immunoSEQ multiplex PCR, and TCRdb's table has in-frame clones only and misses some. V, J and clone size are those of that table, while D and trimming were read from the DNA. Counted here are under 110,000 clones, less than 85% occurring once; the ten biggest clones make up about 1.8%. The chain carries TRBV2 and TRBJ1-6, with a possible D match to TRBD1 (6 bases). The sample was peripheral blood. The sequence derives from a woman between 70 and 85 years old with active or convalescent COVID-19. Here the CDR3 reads CASTGDRNPLHF. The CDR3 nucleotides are TGTGCCAGCACAGGAGACAGGAATCCCCTCCACTTT.